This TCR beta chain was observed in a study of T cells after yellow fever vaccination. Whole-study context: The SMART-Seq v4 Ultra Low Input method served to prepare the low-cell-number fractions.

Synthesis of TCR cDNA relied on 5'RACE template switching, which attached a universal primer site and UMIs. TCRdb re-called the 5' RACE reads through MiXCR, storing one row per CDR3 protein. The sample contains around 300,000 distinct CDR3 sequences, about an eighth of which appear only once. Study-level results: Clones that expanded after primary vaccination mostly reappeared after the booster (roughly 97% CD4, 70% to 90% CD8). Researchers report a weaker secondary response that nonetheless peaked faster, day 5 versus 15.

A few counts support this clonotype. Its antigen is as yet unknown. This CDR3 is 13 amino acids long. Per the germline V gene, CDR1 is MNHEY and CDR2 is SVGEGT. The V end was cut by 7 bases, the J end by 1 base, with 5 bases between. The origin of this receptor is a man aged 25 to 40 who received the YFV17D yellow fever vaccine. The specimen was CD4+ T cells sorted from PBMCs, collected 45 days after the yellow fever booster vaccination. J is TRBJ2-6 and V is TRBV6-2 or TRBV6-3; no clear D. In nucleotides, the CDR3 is TGTGCCAGCAAAACATCTGGGGCCAACGTCCTGACTTTC. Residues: CASKTSGANVLTF.